This TCR beta chain is from a study of cytomegalovirus exposure and HLA in healthy donors. The PCR was carried out with 60 Vbeta primers and 13 Jbeta primers. The assay was immunoSEQ multiplex PCR, and TCRdb's table has in-frame clones only and misses some. Of some 150,000 clones in the sample, about 82% are singletons; the top ten hold about 3.7%. As to this clone: Its target is unknown.

Study-wide results and limits: Upon later analysis, TCR association rates were observed to vary by HLA locus, being highest for DRB1 and lowest for HLA-C.

The CDR3 covers 11 residues. CDR1 and CDR2 from the germline V gene are MDHEN and SYDVKM. Deletions cut 10 bases from V and 2 bases from J, with 8 bases between. J is TRBJ1-2 and V is TRBV28; D gene uncertain. The clonotype comes from a male donor in good health and CMV-seronegative. The sequencing sample was made of PBMCs. The CDR3 reads CATTINYGYTF. CDR3 sequence (DNA): TGTGCCACCACTATAAACTATGGCTACACCTTC.